This entry lists 27 T cell receptor beta chains sequenced from one sample in a study of T cell responses to AZD1222 COVID-19 vaccine. Assay: immunoSEQ multiplex PCR; the TCRdb copy retains only in-frame clones and omits some. This sample has about 140,000 clones; 90% to 95% occur once, and the top ten carry roughly 12%. The sequences come from peripheral blood, collected after recovery from COVID-19. Receptors were obtained from an adult who had recovered from COVID-19.

The J gene is TRBJ2-7, the V gene TRBV27; 8 nucleotides match TRBD2. The V segment lost 2 bases and the J segment 5 bases; nucleotides outside the gene matches: 8. The germline CDR1 and CDR2 sequences are MNHEY and SMNVEV (reference sequence). This CDR3 has 15 amino acids. This CDR3 is CASSLRLGLADEQYF. In DNA form, the CDR3 reads TGTGCCAGCAGTTTAAGGCTCGGACTAGCTGACGAGCAGTACTTC.

On this clone itself: This CDR3 is also generated by other DNA sequences in the sample. CDR3 protein: CASSYGTGPGNTIYF. CDR3 DNA: TGTGCCAGCAGTTACGGGACAGGCCCTGGAAACACCATATATTTT. V gene TRBV6-5 combines with J gene TRBJ1-3, with 8 bases lining up with TRBD1. J lost 2 bases, V lost 2 bases, and 2 bases had no gene match. Germline CDR1 and CDR2: MNHEY and SVGAGI. The CDR3 length is 15 residues.

This clone was observed a single time. The gene calls are TRBV13 and TRBJ2-2; a possible D gene is TRBD2 (9 bases). CDR3 length equals 15 residues. Germline loops: CDR1 PRHDT, CDR2 FYEKMQ (reference sequence). V was pared by 5 bases and J by 6 bases, with 16 bases between. This chain's CDR3 is CASSQGASGAGELFF. CDR3 coding DNA: TGTGCCAGCAGCCAGGGGGCTAGCGGGGCCGGGGAGCTGTTTTTT.

The V and J genes are TRBV7-6 and TRBJ2-2; 9 nucleotides align to TRBD1. This CDR3 is 16 amino acids long. Germline V gives CDR1 SGHVS, CDR2 FNYEAQ. Trimming removed 2 bases from V and 6 bases from J; junction bases left unmatched: 7. The CDR3 sequence: CASSLRTGDPAGELFF. The CDR3 DNA sequence: TGTGCCAGCAGCTTACGGACAGGGGACCCGGCCGGGGAGCTGTTTTTT.

The chain employs TRBV7-6 and TRBJ2-2; D might be TRBD2 (5 bases). Germline CDR1 is SGHVS and CDR2 is FNYEAQ. This CDR3 spans 15 amino acids. V was cut by 4 bases and J by 4 bases, with 13 bases left in between. This CDR3 reads CASSWRRGSTGELFF. The CDR3 nucleotides are TGTGCCAGCAGCTGGAGGAGAGGGAGCACCGGGGAGCTGTTTTTT. The full variable domain, rest sourced from reference TRBV7-6 and TRBJ2-2, is GAGVSQSPRYKVTKRGQDVALRCDPISGHVSLYWYRQALGQGPEFLTYFNYEAQQDKSGLPNDRFSAERPEGSISTLTIQRTEQRDSAMYRCASSWRRGSTGELFFGEGSRLTVL.

This clone was seen once. The V gene is TRBV28, the J gene TRBJ1-4; a weak D match, TRBD1 (6 bases). CDR1 is MDHEN, CDR2 SYDVKM, per germline. Trimming shortened V by 4 bases and J by 6 bases, and 9 bases separated the two germline ends. The CDR3 spans 13 residues. The CDR3 spells CASSSGTHEKLFF. The CDR3 DNA follows: TGTGCCAGCAGTTCTGGGACACATGAAAAACTGTTTTTT.

The rearrangement links TRBV4-2 to TRBJ2-2; D is perhaps TRBD1 or TRBD2 (6 bases each). The ends were cut back, 3 bases at V and 0 bases at J, with 14 bases in the middle. Germline V CDR1 and CDR2: LGHNA, YNFKEQ. The length of the CDR3 is 17 residues. This CDR3 reads CASSHPKGGANTGELFF. As DNA, the CDR3 is TGTGCCAGCAGCCATCCGAAGGGGGGCGCGAACACCGGGGAGCTGTTTTTT.

The chain carries TRBV28 and TRBJ2-7, with 14 bases matching TRBD2. This CDR3 comprises 16 residues. The V gene's germline CDR1 is MDHEN and CDR2 SYDVKM. The J segment lost 3 bases and the V segment lost 7 bases, leaving 8 bases of the junction unmatched. The CDR3 nucleotides read TGTGCCAGCACCTCAAGCGGGACTAGCGGGAGCTACGAGCAGTACTTC. Translation: CASTSSGTSGSYEQYF.

This rearrangement joins TRBV3-1 (or the pseudogene TRBV3-2) to TRBJ2-7, with 10 bases matching TRBD2. The V gene's germline CDR1 is LGHDT and CDR2 YNNKEL (reference sequence). V lost 0 bases to trimming and J lost 4 bases; unmatched junction nucleotides: 3. CDR3 length: 15 amino acids. The CDR3 sequence: CASSQEAGGPYEQYF. The CDR3, as DNA: TGTGCCAGCAGCCAAGAAGCGGGAGGGCCTTACGAGCAGTACTTC.

A few counts support this clone. The V and J genes are TRBV5-6 and TRBJ1-1; tentatively, D is TRBD1 (5 bases). The germline CDR1 and CDR2 sequences are SGHDT and YYEEEE. The CDR3 contains 14 residues. The V and J ends lost 3 bases and 1 base respectively, with 10 bases between them. The CDR3 is CASSSGERNTEAFF. CDR3 coding DNA: TGTGCCAGCAGCTCGGGGGAGAGGAACACTGAAGCTTTCTTT.

The CDR3 sequence is CASSQLDGFHTGELFF. CDR3 in DNA: TGCGCCAGCAGCCAACTAGACGGGTTTCATACCGGGGAGCTGTTTTTT. The chain couples TRBV5-1 to TRBJ2-2, with D possibly matching TRBD2 (5 bases). The CDR3 extends over 16 amino acids. The V end lost 4 bases, the J end lost 5 bases, and 18 bases lay between the germline ends. From germline, CDR1 is SGHRS and CDR2 YFSETQ.

In its sample, this clone was seen once. The chain couples TRBV4-1 to TRBJ2-3; TRBD2 aligns across 8 bases. Germline V gene data show CDR1 as MGHRA and CDR2 as YSYEKL. Unmatched junction bases numbered 8, after V lost 1 base and J lost 2 bases. The CDR3 covers 17 residues. CDR3 nucleotides: TGCGCCAGCAGCCAAGCACCGGGACTAGAAGCCACAGATACGCAGTATTTT. This translates into CASSQAPGLEATDTQYF.

The V call is TRBV7-2, the J call TRBJ1-1; 7 bases match TRBD1. Germline CDR1 SGHTA, CDR2 FQGNSA. CDR3 length: 13 residues. Germline trimming cut 3 bases from V and 3 bases from J; bases unmatched to any gene: 1. CDR3: CASSFGQDTEAFF. CDR3 sequence (DNA): TGTGCCAGCAGCTTCGGACAGGACACTGAAGCTTTCTTT.

V is TRBV25-1 and J is TRBJ2-5; 9 positions match TRBD2. The germline gives CDR1 MGHDK, CDR2 SYGVNS. CDR3 length: 15 residues. Trimming took 4 bases from V and 5 from J; bases not matched to a gene: 8. Here the CDR3 reads CASSAGLAGRETQYF. In DNA form, the CDR3 reads TGTGCCAGCAGTGCTGGGCTAGCGGGAAGGGAGACCCAGTACTTC. Combining the CDR3 with reference TRBV25-1 and TRBJ2-5 gives the whole variable domain EADIYQTPRYLVIGTGKKITLECSQTMGHDKMYWYQQDPGMELHLIHYSYGVNSTEKGDLSSESTVSRIRTEHFPLTLESARPSHTSQYLCASSAGLAGRETQYFGPGTRLLVL.

This chain uses TRBV29-1 with TRBJ2-5; 7 nucleotides line up with TRBD2. The V and J ends lost 3 bases and 5 bases, in that order; junction bases with no gene match: 9. CDR1 and CDR2 from the germline V gene are SQVTM and ANQGSEA. The CDR3 totals 14 residues. The CDR3 is CSVEQAGLGETQYF. In nucleotides, the CDR3 is TGCAGCGTTGAGCAAGCGGGACTCGGGGAGACCCAGTACTTC.

The J gene is TRBJ2-7, the V gene TRBV13, with 9 nucleotides matching TRBD2. V lost 2 bases, J lost 5 bases, and 4 bases stayed unmatched. This CDR3 region has 14 residues. The germline gives CDR1 PRHDT, CDR2 FYEKMQ (reference sequence). CDR3 amino acids: CASSLLGLADEQYF. In nucleotides, the CDR3 is TGTGCCAGCAGCTTATTGGGACTAGCTGACGAGCAGTACTTC.

The J gene is TRBJ2-2, the V gene TRBV28; D is perhaps TRBD1 (5 bases). CDR3 length equals 13 residues. The germline V gene has CDR1 MDHEN and CDR2 SYDVKM. V was shortened by 6 bases and J by 4 bases, with 9 bases between the two germline ends. The CDR3 DNA reads TGTGCCAGCAGCGACAGAGTCACCGGGGAGCTGTTTTTT. Translated: CASSDRVTGELFF. The full variable domain, with the rest looked up from reference TRBV28 and TRBJ2-2, is DVKVTQSSRYLVKRTGEKVFLECVQDMDHENMFWYRQDPGLGLRLIYFSYDVKMKEKGDIPEGYSVSREKKERFSLILESASTNQTSMYLCASSDRVTGELFFGEGSRLTVL.

The chain couples TRBV11-2 to TRBJ2-7; the D is unclear. Germline CDR1 and CDR2: SGHAT and FQNNGV. V was cut by 2 bases and J by 5 bases, with 7 bases left in between. The CDR3 covers 12 residues. CDR3 sequence (DNA): TGTGCCAGCAGCTTACAAGTGCACGAGCAGTACTTC. Its translation: CASSLQVHEQYF.

The V call is TRBV7-9, the J call TRBJ1-6; 7 bases match TRBD1. The germline gives CDR1 SEHNR, CDR2 FQNEAQ (reference sequence). V shed 4 bases and J 7 bases; nucleotides not matched to a gene: 4. This CDR3 spans 14 amino acids. CDR3 in DNA: TGTGCCAGCAGCTCCGCAGGGGGAAATTCACCCCTCCACTTT. Amino acids: CASSSAGGNSPLHF.

V and J are TRBV18 and TRBJ2-4; D not certain. V was shortened by 1 base and J by 1 base, with 8 bases between the two germline ends. The CDR3 runs 15 residues. Germline V gene sequence: CDR1 KGHSH, CDR2 LQKENI. The CDR3 DNA sequence: TGTGCCAGCTCACCACAGGGAAGGGCCAAAAACATTCAGTACTTC. It codes for CASSPQGRAKNIQYF.

V usage is TRBV11-2 and J usage is TRBJ1-4, with a tentative D call TRBD1 (5 bases). V lost 6 bases to trimming and J lost 5 bases, with 16 bases between them. The germline V gene has CDR1 SGHAT and CDR2 FQNNGV. CDR3 length: 15 amino acids. The CDR3 DNA is TGTGCCAGCAGATCCCACCGGGACGGAAATGAAAAACTGTTTTTT. Protein sequence: CASRSHRDGNEKLFF.

Only one count was recorded for this clone. The chain combines TRBV28 with TRBJ2-7; D ambiguous. The CDR3 is 14 amino acids. Trimming took off 2 bases at V and 4 bases at J, with 12 bases between the two ends. Germline V gives CDR1 MDHEN, CDR2 SYDVKM. The CDR3 reads CASSLPIPLYEQYF. CDR3 sequence (DNA): TGTGCCAGCAGTTTACCCATACCCTTATACGAGCAGTACTTC.

The chain links TRBV4-1 to TRBJ1-6; 8 nucleotides agree with TRBD1. The CDR3 is 16 residues long. The junction had 10 bases not matched to a gene; V was cut back by 2 bases and J by 10 bases. Germline V gene data show CDR1 as MGHRA and CDR2 as YSYEKL. CDR3: CASSQLGRGLGSPLHF. In DNA, the CDR3 is TGCGCCAGCAGCCAATTAGGCAGGGGGCTAGGGTCACCCCTCCACTTT.

V is TRBV10-3 and J is TRBJ2-2; TRBD1 matches at 7 bases. There are 15 residues in the CDR3. V lost 8 bases to trimming and J lost 5 bases; unmatched junction nucleotides: 11. Germline V gene lookup returns CDR1 ENHRY and CDR2 SYGVKD. The CDR3 reads CAIDDTGDRTGELFF. CDR3 DNA: TGTGCCATCGATGACACAGGGGATAGGACCGGGGAGCTGTTTTTT.

J is TRBJ2-1 and V is TRBV28, with 7 bases aligning to TRBD1. The length of the CDR3 is 15 residues. J gave up 1 base and V 5 bases, and 5 bases lay outside the gene matches. Germline CDR1 reads MDHEN; CDR2 reads SYDVKM. This CDR3 reads CASSLTGASYNEQFF. CDR3 nucleotide sequence: TGTGCCAGCAGTCTCACAGGGGCATCCTACAATGAGCAGTTCTTC.

V gene TRBV28 combines with J gene TRBJ2-6; 13 nucleotides agree with TRBD2. The CDR3 runs 19 residues. J was trimmed by 2 bases and V by 4 bases; bases with no gene match: 8. Germline V gene data show CDR1 as MDHEN and CDR2 as SYDVKM. Written as DNA, the CDR3 is TGTGCCAGCAGTTCGGCAGGACTAGCGGGAGTAACTGGGGCCAACGTCCTGACTTTC. Encoded protein: CASSSAGLAGVTGANVLTF.

The gene calls are TRBV3-1 (or the pseudogene TRBV3-2) and TRBJ2-7, with 8 bases fitting TRBD2. Unmatched junction bases numbered 12, after V lost 2 bases and J lost 3 bases. This CDR3 is 17 amino acids long. Germline CDR1 and CDR2: LGHDT and YNNKEL (reference sequence). The CDR3 loop reads CASSQTGGKAGHYEQYF. CDR3 DNA sequence: TGTGCCAGCAGCCAAACGGGAGGGAAAGCGGGCCACTACGAGCAGTACTTC.